This T cell receptor (beta chain) was recovered during a study of blood T cell repertoires in COVID-19. Study at large: Sites in the United States, Italy and Spain provided acute and convalescent COVID-19 samples. The analysed material was cDNA or gDNA that came from T cells, B-cell-depleted T cells, or PBMCs.

CDR3 length: 12 amino acids. V lost 1 base to trimming and J lost 5 bases, with 2 bases between them. From germline, CDR1 is LNHNV and CDR2 YYDKDF (reference sequence). The data were produced by immunoSEQ multiplex PCR, yet TCRdb's version contains in-frame clones alone and is incomplete. This sample has under 300,000 clones, with roughly 89% found just once. The sequenced material came from peripheral blood. The V call is TRBV15, the J call TRBJ2-2, with D unclear. The sequence derives from a woman between 55 and 75 years old with COVID-19, enrolled during active disease. The CDR3 nucleotides are TGTGCCACCAGCAGAGTAACCGGGGAGCTGTTTTTT. Amino acid sequence: CATSRVTGELFF.